The 20 T cell receptor beta chains given below trace back to one sample, sequenced in a study of regulatory T cells in long-lasting Graves disease. Noted time point: newly diagnosed GD, antithyroid drugs for less than 3 months. After RNA was extracted from PBMCs, the TCR library was made from it. iRepertoire HTBI primers and Arm-PCR of CDR3 regions built TCR beta libraries. TCRdb re-called the multiplex PCR reads through MiXCR, storing one row per CDR3 protein. The sample comprises about 540,000 distinct CDR3 sequences, roughly 12% of which are singletons, and about 9.1% rests with the top ten. These data are also associated with another study on T cells in Graves' hyperthyroidism and ophthalmopathy.

This specimen was peripheral blood mononuclear cells (PBMCs), taken at new diagnosis, from a patient treated with antithyroid drugs. The receptors shown here come from a man aged 25-40 years with Graves disease.

This chain links TRBV7-8 with TRBJ1-1; a possible D gene is TRBD1 (5 bases). The germline gives CDR1 SGHVS, CDR2 FQNEAQ. V dropped 3 bases and J dropped 5 bases, with 16 bases sitting between them. This CDR3 is built from 15 residues. CDR3 in amino acids: CASSFPRGFGTEAFF. In DNA form, the CDR3 reads TGTGCCAGCAGCTTCCCTCGGGGGTTTGGGACTGAAGCTTTCTTT.

The chain combines TRBV5-1 with TRBJ1-4, with no clear D. The V end lost 2 bases, the J end lost 8 bases, and 13 bases lay between the germline ends. The CDR3 has 14 amino acids. Germline V CDR1 and CDR2: SGHRS, YFSETQ. The CDR3 spells CASSLLRFGEKLFF. CDR3 nucleotide sequence: TGCGCCAGCAGCTTATTACGGTTTGGGGAAAAACTGTTTTTT.

The sample holds many counts of this clonotype. J is TRBJ2-1 and V is TRBV12-3 or TRBV12-4, with D maybe TRBD1 (5 bases). The V end was cut by 3 bases, the J end by 3 bases, with 12 bases between. The CDR3 loop spans 15 amino acids. The CDR3 is CASSFSDNVYNEQFF. DNA for the CDR3: TGTGCCAGCAGTTTCTCGGACAATGTCTACAATGAGCAGTTCTTC.

The CDR3 region is CASTPFGWGGSSYNEQYF. DNA of the CDR3: TGTGCCAGCACCCCCTTTGGTTGGGGGGGCAGCTCCTACAATGAGCAGTACTTC. This chain links TRBV7-8 with TRBJ2-1; perhaps TRBD2 as D (7 bases). The J call may not be correct, given that the DNA end is closer to TRBJ2-7. Germline V CDR1 and CDR2: SGHVS, FQNEAQ. CDR3 length equals 18 residues.

This clonotype came up many times. The J gene is TRBJ2-3, the V gene TRBV12-3 or TRBV12-4; D is undetermined. CDR3 length: 15 residues. Trimming removed 3 bases from V and 4 bases from J, with 14 bases in between. The CDR3 is CASSLDPSRPDTQYF. CDR3 coding DNA: TGTGCCAGCAGTTTGGATCCTTCCCGCCCAGATACGCAGTATTTT.

This clonotype was recorded a few times. The chain uses TRBV3-1 and TRBJ2-2; no clear D gene. Germline CDR1 is LGHDT and CDR2 is YNNKEL (reference sequence). This CDR3 spans 14 amino acids. Trimming took 4 bases from V and 0 from J, leaving 6 bases between them. The CDR3 coding sequence is TGTGCCAGCAGCCGAGCGTCGAACACCGGGGAGCTGTTTTTT. Protein sequence: CASSRASNTGELFF. The full variable domain, completed using reference TRBV3-1 and TRBJ2-2, is DTAVSQTPKYLVTQMGNDKSIKCEQNLGHDTMYWYKQDSKKFLKIMFSYNNKELIINETVPNRFSPKSPDKAHLNLHINSLELGDSAVYFCASSRASNTGELFFGEGSRLTVL.

This clonotype was counted once. This sequence may be a read error, since a much larger clone differs from it by one base. The CDR3 nucleotides are TGTGCCAGCAGTGAATGGTGGGCTAGCGACAATGAGCAGTTCTTC. Translated: CASSEWWASDNEQFF. The chain combines TRBV12-3 or TRBV12-4 with TRBJ2-1; TRBD2 is a possible D gene (6 bases). CDR3 length: 15 residues. V lost 5 bases and J lost 5, with 16 bases in between.

This clonotype was seen repeatedly, ten times or more. V is TRBV7-3 and J is TRBJ2-3; D possibly corresponds to TRBD2 (6 bases). Germline V gene lookup returns CDR1 SGHTA and CDR2 FQGTGA. The CDR3 sequence is 15 residues long. V gave up 5 bases and J gave up 0 bases, with 12 bases separating them. The CDR3 here is CASSPMGTSTDTQYF. CDR3 in DNA: TGTGCCAGCAGCCCCATGGGGACTAGCACAGATACGCAGTATTTT.

As to this clonotype: This may stem from a read error, because a much larger clone lies one nucleotide away. The chain has TRBV20-1 and TRBJ2-1, with 9 bases identical to TRBD1. Germline V gene data show CDR1 as DFQATT and CDR2 as SNEGSKA (reference sequence). The CDR3 is 14 residues long. The CDR3 here is CSARTGTGYNEQLF. The CDR3 bases are TGCAGTGCTAGAACCGGGACAGGGTACAATGAGCAGCTCTTC.

In its sample, this clonotype was seen a few times. The V and J genes are TRBV7-9 and TRBJ1-2, with a weak D call TRBD1 (5 bases). The germline V gene has CDR1 SEHNR and CDR2 FQNEAQ (reference sequence). The CDR3 has 13 residues. Trimming left V 5 bases short and J 3 bases short, with 10 bases between. The CDR3 coding sequence is TGTGCCAGCAGCGCGGAGACAGACTATGGCTACACCTTC. This encodes CASSAETDYGYTF.

This clonotype has at least ten counts. J is TRBJ1-6 and V is TRBV28; tentative D call: TRBD1 (5 bases). Germline values: CDR1 MDHEN, CDR2 SYDVKM. V was trimmed by 5 bases and J by 7 bases, leaving 15 bases between them. The CDR3 consists of 15 residues. The CDR3 spells CASSTRDWENSPLHF. The CDR3 bases are TGTGCCAGCAGTACCAGGGACTGGGAAAATTCACCCCTCCACTTT.

In regard to this clonotype: With a far larger clone one base away, a read error is the likely cause. This chain joins TRBV6-6 and TRBJ1-1; TRBD1 matches 11 bases. Germline lookup yields CDR1 MNHNY and CDR2 SVGAGI (reference sequence). The CDR3 is 15 residues long. The CDR3 loop reads CASSLSGTGGTGAFF. The CDR3 coding sequence is TGTGCCAGCAGTTTATCCGGGACAGGGGGAACTGGAGCTTTCTTT.

This clonotype was observed a few times. The chain employs TRBV5-1 and TRBJ1-6; 8 nucleotides agree with TRBD1. This CDR3 is 15 amino acids long. With 2 bases clipped from V and 7 bases from J, the junction kept 5 bases outside the gene matches. Germline CDR1 and CDR2: SGHRS and YFSETQ. For the CDR3, the DNA is TGCGCCAGCAGCTTTACCGGGACAGGAAATTCACCCCTCCACTTT. Its translation is CASSFTGTGNSPLHF.

This clonotype was detected many times. This rearrangement joins TRBV27 to TRBJ1-5, with TRBD1 as a possible D gene (5 bases). Trimming removed 4 bases from V and 7 bases from J, with 20 bases in between. The CDR3 is 16 amino acids. Germline V gene sequence: CDR1 MNHEY, CDR2 SMNVEV (reference sequence). The CDR3 region is CASSSGSGPGQQPQHF. The CDR3 DNA reads TGTGCCAGCAGTTCAGGTTCGGGACCCGGGCAACAGCCCCAGCATTTT.

The chain couples TRBV5-1 to TRBJ1-4; no firm D call. This CDR3 has 14 amino acids. Trimming shortened V by 6 bases and J by 6 bases, and 15 bases separated the two germline ends. From germline, CDR1 is SGHRS and CDR2 YFSETQ. As DNA, the CDR3 is TGCGCCAGCACCGACGGGCGGGGTGATGAAAAACTGTTTTTT. This translates into CASTDGRGDEKLFF.

Many counts were recorded for this clonotype. The V call is TRBV6-1, the J call TRBJ1-2, with TRBD1 as a possible D gene (5 bases). The CDR3 sequence is 17 residues long. Germline CDR1 and CDR2: MNHNS and SASEGT. Trimming pared 6 bases from V and 7 bases from J, leaving 27 bases between. CDR3 amino acids: CASSPGPGTQGRFGYTF. CDR3 nucleotides: TGTGCCAGCAGCCCGGGCCCCGGGACCCAAGGGCGGTTTGGCTACACCTTC.

This clonotype was detected only once. The rearrangement uses TRBV5-5 and TRBJ1-3; D is undetermined. Trimming removed 0 bases at V and 0 bases at J, with 7 bases between. The CDR3 covers 15 residues. Per the germline V gene, CDR1 is SGHKS and CDR2 is YYEKEE (reference sequence). The CDR3 region has the DNA TGTGCCAGCAGCTTGGGATCACCCTCTGGAAACACCATATATTTT. It translates to CASSLGSPSGNTIYF.

This clonotype was detected many times. The gene calls are TRBV2 and TRBJ1-1; 7 nucleotides match TRBD1. The CDR3 has 11 residues. J was trimmed by 11 bases and V by 8 bases; bases with no gene match: 8. The germline gives CDR1 SNHLY, CDR2 FYNNEI. This chain's CDR3 is CASRDSLPAFF. The CDR3 DNA is TGTGCCAGCCGGGACAGTTTACCGGCTTTCTTT.

The sample holds many counts of this clonotype. The chain joins TRBV30 to TRBJ1-1, with D possibly matching TRBD1 (5 bases). This CDR3 region has 13 residues. Germline CDR1 and CDR2: GTSNPN and SVGIG (reference sequence). Trimming stripped 0 bases from V and 10 bases from J, with 15 bases between. DNA for the CDR3: TGTGCCTGGAGTGTCCAGGGACGGACGGCAGCTTTCTTT. It encodes CAWSVQGRTAAFF.

This clonotype was found many times. The chain recombines TRBV13 with TRBJ2-1; 9 bases match TRBD2. CDR3 length: 15 amino acids. Trimming took 4 bases from V and 6 from J; bases not matched to a gene: 7. Germline V gene sequence: CDR1 PRHDT, CDR2 FYEKMQ (reference sequence). For the CDR3, the DNA is TGTGCCAGCAGCTGGCGGGCGGGAGGGCCCAATGAGCAGTTCTTC. This codes for CASSWRAGGPNEQFF. Looking up the rest from reference TRBV13 and TRBJ2-1 gives the full variable domain: AAGVIQSPRHLIKEKRETATLKCYPIPRHDTVYWYQQGPGQDPQFLISFYEKMQSDKGSIPDRFSAQQFSDYHSELNMSSLELGDSALYFCASSWRAGGPNEQFFGPGTRLTVL.